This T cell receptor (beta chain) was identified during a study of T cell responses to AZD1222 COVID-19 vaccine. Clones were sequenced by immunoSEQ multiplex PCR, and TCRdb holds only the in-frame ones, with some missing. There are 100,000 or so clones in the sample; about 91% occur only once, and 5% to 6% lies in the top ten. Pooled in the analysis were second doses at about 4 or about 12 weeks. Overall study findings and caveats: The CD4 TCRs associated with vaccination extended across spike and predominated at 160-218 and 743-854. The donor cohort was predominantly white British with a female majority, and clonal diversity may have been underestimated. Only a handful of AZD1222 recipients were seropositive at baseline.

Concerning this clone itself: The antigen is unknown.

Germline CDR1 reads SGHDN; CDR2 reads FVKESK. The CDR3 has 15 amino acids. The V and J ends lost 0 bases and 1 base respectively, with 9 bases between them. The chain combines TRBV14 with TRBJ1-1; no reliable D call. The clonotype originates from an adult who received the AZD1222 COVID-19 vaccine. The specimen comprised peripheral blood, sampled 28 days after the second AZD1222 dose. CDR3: CASSQEIRPNTEAFF. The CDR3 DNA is TGTGCCAGCAGCCAAGAGATCAGGCCGAACACTGAAGCTTTCTTT.